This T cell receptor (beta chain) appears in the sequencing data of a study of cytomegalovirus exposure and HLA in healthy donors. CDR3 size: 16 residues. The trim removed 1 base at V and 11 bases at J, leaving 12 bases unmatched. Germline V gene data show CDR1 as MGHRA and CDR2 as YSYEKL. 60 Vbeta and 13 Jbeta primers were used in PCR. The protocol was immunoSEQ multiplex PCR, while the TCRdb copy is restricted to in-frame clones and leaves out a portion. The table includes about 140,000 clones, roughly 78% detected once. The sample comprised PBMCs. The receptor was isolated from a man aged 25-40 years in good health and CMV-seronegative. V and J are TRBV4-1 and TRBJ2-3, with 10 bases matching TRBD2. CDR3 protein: CASSQASGRALEGQYF. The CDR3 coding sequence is TGCGCCAGCAGCCAAGCAAGCGGGAGGGCATTGGAAGGGCAGTATTTT.